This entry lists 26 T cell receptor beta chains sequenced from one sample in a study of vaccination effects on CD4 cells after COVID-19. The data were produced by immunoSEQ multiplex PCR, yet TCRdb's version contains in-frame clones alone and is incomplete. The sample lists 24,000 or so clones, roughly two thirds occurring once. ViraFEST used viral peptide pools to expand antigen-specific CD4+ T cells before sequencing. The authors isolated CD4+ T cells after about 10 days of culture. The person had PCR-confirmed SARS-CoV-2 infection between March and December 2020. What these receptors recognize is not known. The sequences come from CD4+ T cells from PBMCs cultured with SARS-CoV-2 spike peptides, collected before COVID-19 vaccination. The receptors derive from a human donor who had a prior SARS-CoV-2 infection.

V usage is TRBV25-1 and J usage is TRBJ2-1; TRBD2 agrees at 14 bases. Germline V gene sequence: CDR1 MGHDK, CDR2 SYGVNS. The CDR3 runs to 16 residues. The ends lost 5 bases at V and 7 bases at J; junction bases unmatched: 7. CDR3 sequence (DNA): TGTGCCAGCAGTCCCCGACTAGCGGGGGGGATTAATGAGCAGTTCTTC. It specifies CASSPRLAGGINEQFF.

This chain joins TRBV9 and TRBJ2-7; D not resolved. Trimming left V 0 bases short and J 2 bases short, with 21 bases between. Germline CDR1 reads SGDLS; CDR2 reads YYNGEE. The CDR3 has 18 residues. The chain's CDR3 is CASSVGPGEARAPYEQYF. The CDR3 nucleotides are TGTGCCAGCAGCGTAGGTCCGGGTGAGGCAAGAGCTCCCTACGAGCAGTACTTC.

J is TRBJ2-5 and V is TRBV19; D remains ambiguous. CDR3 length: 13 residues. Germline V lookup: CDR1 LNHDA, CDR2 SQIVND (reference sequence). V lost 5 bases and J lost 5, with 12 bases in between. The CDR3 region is CASSATSWETQYF. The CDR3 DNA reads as TGTGCCAGTAGTGCCACCTCCTGGGAGACCCAGTACTTC.

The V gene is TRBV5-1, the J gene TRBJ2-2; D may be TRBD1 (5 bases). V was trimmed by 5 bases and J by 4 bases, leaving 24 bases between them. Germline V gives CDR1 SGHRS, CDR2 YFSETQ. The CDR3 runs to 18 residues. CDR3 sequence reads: CASRRTLRVGSGTGELFF. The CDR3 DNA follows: TGCGCCAGCAGGAGAACCCTCAGGGTGGGCTCGGGCACCGGGGAGCTGTTTTTT. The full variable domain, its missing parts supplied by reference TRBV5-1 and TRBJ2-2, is KAGVTQTPRYLIKTRGQQVTLSCSPISGHRSVSWYQQTPGQGLQFLFEYFSETQRNKGNFPGRFSGRQFSNSRSEMNVSTLELGDSALYLCASRRTLRVGSGTGELFFGEGSRLTVL.

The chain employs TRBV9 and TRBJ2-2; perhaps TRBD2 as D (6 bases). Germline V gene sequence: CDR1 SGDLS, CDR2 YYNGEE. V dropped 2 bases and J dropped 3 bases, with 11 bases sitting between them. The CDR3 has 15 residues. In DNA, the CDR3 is TGTGCCAGCAGCGTTGGAGGGTTGGACACCGGGGAGCTGTTTTTT. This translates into CASSVGGLDTGELFF.

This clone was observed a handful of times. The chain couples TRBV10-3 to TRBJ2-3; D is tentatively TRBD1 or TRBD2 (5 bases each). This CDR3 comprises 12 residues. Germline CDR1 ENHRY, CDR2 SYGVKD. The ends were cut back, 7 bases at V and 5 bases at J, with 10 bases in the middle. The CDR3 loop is CAITGDGDTQYF. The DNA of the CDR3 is TGTGCCATCACTGGGGACGGAGATACGCAGTATTTT.

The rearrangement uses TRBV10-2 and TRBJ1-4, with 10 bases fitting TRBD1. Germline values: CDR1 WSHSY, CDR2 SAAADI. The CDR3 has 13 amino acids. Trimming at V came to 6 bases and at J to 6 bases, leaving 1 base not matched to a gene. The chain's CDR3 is CASSGTGDEKLFF. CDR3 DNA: TGCGCCAGCAGCGGGACAGGGGATGAAAAACTGTTTTTT.

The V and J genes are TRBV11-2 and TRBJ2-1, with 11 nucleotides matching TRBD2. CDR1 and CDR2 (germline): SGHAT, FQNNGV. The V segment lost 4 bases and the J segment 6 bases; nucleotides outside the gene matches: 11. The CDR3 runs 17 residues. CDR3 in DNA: TGTGCCAGCAGCTCCTACAAACTAGCGGGAGTAATCAATGAGCAGTTCTTC. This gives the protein CASSSYKLAGVINEQFF.

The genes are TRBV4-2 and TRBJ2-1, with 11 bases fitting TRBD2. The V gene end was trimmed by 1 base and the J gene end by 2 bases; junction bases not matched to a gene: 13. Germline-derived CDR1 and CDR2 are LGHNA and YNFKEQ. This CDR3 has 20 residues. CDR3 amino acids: CASSQVTLAGGSSTYNEQFF. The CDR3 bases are TGTGCCAGCAGCCAAGTCACCCTAGCGGGGGGATCTAGTACCTACAATGAGCAGTTCTTC.

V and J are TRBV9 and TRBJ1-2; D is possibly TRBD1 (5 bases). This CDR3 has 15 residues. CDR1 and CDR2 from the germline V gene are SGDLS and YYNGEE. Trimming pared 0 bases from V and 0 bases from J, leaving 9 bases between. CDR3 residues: CASSVGQGANYGYTF. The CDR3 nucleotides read TGTGCCAGCAGCGTAGGTCAGGGAGCTAACTATGGCTACACCTTC.

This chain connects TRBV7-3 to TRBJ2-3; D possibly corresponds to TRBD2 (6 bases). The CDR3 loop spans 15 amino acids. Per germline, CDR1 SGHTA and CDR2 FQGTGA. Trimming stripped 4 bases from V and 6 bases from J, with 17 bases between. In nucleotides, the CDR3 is TGTGCCAGCAGCTCCCTGACCGGGACTCTGGATACGCAGTATTTT. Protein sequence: CASSSLTGTLDTQYF.

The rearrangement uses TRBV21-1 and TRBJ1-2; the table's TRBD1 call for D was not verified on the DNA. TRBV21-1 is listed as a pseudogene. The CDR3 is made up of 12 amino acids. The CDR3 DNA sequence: TGTGCCAGCAGCAAGGGGCCTTATGGCTACACCTTC. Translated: CASSKGPYGYTF.

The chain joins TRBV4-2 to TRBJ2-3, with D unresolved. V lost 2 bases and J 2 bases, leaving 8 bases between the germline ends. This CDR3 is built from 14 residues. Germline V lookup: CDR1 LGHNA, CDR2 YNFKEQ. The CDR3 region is CASSQRTFTDTQYF. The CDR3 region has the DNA TGTGCCAGCAGCCAAAGGACCTTCACAGATACGCAGTATTTT.

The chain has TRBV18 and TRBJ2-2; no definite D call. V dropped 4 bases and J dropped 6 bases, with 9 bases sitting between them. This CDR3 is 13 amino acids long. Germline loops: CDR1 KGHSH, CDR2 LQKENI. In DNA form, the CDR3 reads TGTGCCAGCTCACTTTGGGCACCCGGGGAGCTGTTTTTT. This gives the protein CASSLWAPGELFF.

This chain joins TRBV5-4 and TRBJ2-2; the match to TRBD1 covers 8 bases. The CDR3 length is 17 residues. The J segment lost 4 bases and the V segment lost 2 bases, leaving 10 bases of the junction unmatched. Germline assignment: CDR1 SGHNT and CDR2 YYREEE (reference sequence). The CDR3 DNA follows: TGTGCCAGCAGCTTAACGGCCGGGACAGGATTCACCGGGGAGCTGTTTTTT. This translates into CASSLTAGTGFTGELFF.

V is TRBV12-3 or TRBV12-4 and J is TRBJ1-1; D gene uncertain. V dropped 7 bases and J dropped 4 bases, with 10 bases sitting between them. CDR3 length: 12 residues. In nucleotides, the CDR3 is TGTGCCAGCACGGGATTCGGCACTGAAGCTTTCTTT. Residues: CASTGFGTEAFF.

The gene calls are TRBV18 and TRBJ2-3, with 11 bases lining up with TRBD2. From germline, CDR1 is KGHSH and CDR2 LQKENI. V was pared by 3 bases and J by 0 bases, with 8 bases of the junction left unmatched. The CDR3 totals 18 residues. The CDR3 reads CASSPTGTSGGSTDTQYF. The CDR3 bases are TGTGCCAGCTCACCCACCGGGACTAGCGGAGGGAGCACAGATACGCAGTATTTT.

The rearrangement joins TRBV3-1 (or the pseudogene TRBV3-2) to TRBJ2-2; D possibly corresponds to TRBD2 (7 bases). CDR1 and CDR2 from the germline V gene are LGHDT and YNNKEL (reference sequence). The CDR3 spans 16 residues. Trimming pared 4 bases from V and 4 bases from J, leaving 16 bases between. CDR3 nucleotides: TGTGCCAGCAGCCCGGGGGCGGGCGGGGGCACCGGGGAGCTGTTTTTT. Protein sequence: CASSPGAGGGTGELFF.

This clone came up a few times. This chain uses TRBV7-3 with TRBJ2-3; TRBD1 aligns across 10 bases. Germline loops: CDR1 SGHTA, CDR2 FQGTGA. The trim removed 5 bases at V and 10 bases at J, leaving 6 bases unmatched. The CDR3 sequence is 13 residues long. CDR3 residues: CASSRGTGEAQYF. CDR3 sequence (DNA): TGTGCCAGCAGCCGGGGGACAGGGGAAGCGCAGTATTTT.

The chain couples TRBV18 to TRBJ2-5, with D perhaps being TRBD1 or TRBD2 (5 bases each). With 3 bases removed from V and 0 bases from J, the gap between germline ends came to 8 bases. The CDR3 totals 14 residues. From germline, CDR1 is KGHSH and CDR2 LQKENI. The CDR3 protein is CASSPLGDQETQYF. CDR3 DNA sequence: TGTGCCAGCTCACCTCTGGGGGACCAAGAGACCCAGTACTTC.

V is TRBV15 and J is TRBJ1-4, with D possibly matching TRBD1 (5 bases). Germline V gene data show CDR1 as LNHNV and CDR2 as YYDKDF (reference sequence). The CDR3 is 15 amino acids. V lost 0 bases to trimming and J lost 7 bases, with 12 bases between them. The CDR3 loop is CATSRDGQGGEKLFF. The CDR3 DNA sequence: TGTGCCACCAGCAGAGATGGCCAGGGCGGTGAAAAACTGTTTTTT.

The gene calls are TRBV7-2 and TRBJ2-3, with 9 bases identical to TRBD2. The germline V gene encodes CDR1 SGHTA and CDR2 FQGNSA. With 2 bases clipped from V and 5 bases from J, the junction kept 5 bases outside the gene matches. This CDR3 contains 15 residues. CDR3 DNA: TGTGCCAGCAGCTTATTGGCGGGAGGGGTAGATACGCAGTATTTT. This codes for CASSLLAGGVDTQYF. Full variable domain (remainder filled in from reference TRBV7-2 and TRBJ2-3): GAGVSQSPSNKVTEKGKDVELRCDPISGHTALYWYRQSLGQGLEFLIYFQGNSAPDKSGLPSDRFSAERTGGSVSTLTIQRTQQEDSAVYLCASSLLAGGVDTQYFGPGTRLTVL.

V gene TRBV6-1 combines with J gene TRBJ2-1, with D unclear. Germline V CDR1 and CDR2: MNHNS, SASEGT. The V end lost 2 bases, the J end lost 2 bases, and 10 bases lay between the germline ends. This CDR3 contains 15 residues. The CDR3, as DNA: TGTGCCAGCAGTGAATACGGTTGGGCCTACAATGAGCAGTTCTTC. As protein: CASSEYGWAYNEQFF.

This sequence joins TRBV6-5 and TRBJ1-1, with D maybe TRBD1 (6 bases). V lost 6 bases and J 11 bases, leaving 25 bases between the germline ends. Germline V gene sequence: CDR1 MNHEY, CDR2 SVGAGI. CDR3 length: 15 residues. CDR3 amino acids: CASRNPPSGEDRAFF. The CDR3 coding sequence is TGTGCCAGCAGGAACCCGCCCTCAGGGGAGGATAGGGCTTTCTTT.

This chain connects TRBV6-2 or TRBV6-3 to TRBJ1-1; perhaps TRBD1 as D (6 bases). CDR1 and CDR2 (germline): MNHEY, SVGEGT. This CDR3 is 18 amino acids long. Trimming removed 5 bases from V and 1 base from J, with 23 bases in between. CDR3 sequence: CASSKPLAAGTTNTEAFF. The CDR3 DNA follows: TGTGCCAGCAGTAAGCCCCTCGCGGCCGGGACAACGAACACTGAAGCTTTCTTT.

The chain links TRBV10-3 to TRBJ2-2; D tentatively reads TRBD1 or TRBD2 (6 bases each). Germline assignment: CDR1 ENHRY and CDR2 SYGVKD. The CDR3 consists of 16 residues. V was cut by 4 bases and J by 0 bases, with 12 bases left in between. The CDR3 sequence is CAISGVGGANTGELFF. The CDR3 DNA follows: TGTGCCATCAGTGGGGTCGGGGGCGCGAACACCGGGGAGCTGTTTTTT.